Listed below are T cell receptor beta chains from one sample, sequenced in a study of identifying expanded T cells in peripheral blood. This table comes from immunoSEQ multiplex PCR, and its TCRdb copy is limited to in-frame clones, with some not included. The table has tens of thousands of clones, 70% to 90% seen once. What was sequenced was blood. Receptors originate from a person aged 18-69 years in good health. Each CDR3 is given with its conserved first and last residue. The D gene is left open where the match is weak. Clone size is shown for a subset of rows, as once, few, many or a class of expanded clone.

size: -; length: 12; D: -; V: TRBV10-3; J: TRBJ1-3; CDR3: CAISEVENTIYF; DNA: TGTGCCATCAGTGAGGTCGAAAACACCATATATTTT
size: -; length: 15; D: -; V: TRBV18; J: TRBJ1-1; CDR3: CASSTQGRGNTEAFF; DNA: TGTGCCAGCTCAACACAGGGCCGGGGGAACACTGAAGCTTTCTTT
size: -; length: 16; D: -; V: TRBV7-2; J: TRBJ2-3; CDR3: CASSLGAGSRTDTQYF; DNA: TGTGCCAGCAGCTTAGGGGCGGGGTCGCGCACAGATACGCAGTATTTT
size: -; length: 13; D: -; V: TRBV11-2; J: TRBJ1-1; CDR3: CASSLTRDTEAFF; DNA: TGTGCCAGCAGCCTCACTAGGGACACTGAAGCTTTCTTT
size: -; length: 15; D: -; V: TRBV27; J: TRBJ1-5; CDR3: CASSSREGLWQPQHF; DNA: TGTGCCAGCAGTTCCCGGGAGGGGCTGTGGCAGCCCCAGCATTTT
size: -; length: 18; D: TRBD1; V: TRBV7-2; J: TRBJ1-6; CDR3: CASSSPRTGGLFDSPLHF; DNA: TGTGCCAGCAGCTCACCTCGGACAGGGGGACTGTTTGATTCACCCCTCCACTTT
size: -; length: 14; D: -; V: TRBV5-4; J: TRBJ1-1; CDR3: CASSLVGRNTEAFF; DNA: TGTGCCAGCAGCCTGGTCGGGAGGAACACTGAAGCTTTCTTT
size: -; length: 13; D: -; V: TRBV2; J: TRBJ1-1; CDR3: CASLRTVFNEAFF; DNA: TGTGCCAGCCTCCGGACGGTCTTCAATGAAGCTTTCTTT
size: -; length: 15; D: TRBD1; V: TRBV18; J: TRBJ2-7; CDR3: CASSPGQGISYEQYF; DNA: TGTGCCAGCTCACCAGGACAGGGAATCTCCTACGAGCAGTACTTC
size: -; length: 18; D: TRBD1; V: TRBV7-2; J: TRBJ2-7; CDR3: CASSLALRQGYLSYEQYF; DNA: TGTGCCAGCAGCTTAGCCCTTCGACAGGGTTATCTCTCCTACGAGCAGTACTTC
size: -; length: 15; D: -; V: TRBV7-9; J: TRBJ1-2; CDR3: CASSLGNRVGGGYTF; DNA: TGTGCCAGCAGCTTAGGTAACAGAGTTGGCGGTGGCTACACCTTC
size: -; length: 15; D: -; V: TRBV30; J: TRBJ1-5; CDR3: CAWSLISGGNQPQHF; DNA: TGTGCCTGGAGTCTCATCTCTGGGGGCAATCAGCCCCAGCATTTT
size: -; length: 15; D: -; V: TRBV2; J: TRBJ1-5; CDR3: CASSGAGSGNQPQHF; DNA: TGTGCCAGCAGTGGGGCAGGGTCGGGCAATCAGCCCCAGCATTTT
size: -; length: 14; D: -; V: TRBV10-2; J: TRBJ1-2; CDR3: CASRAEGGSSGYTF; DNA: TGCGCCAGCAGGGCTGAGGGCGGGTCTTCTGGCTACACCTTC
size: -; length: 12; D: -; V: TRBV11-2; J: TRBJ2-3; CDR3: CASSLGPDTQYF; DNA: TGTGCCAGCAGCTTAGGTCCAGATACGCAGTATTTT
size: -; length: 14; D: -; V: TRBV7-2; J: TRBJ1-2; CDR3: CASSFDSVNYGYTF; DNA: TGTGCCAGCAGCTTCGACAGTGTGAACTATGGCTACACCTTC
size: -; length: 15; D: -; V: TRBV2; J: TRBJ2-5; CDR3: CASLGFSGNQETQYF; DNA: TGTGCCAGCTTAGGATTTTCAGGGAACCAAGAGACCCAGTACTTC
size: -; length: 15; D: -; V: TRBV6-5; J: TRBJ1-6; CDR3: CASKAGHPRDSPLHF; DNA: TGTGCCAGCAAAGCCGGACATCCCCGGGATTCACCCCTCCACTTT
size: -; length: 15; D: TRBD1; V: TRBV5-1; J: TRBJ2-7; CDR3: CASSPRGQGRDEQYF; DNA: TGCGCCAGCAGCCCCCGTGGACAGGGGAGGGACGAGCAGTACTTC
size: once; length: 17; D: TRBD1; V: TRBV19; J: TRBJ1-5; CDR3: CASSSRTGPYSNQPQHF; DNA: TGTGCCAGTAGTTCTCGGACAGGGCCCTATAGCAATCAGCCCCAGCATTTT
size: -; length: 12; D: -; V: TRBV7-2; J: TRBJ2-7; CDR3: CASSLTLAEQYF; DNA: TGTGCCAGCAGCTTAACCCTGGCCGAGCAGTACTTC
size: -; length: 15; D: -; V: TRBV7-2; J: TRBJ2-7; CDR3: CASSFGAGAGYEQYF; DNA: TGTGCCAGCAGCTTTGGTGCGGGGGCAGGCTACGAGCAGTACTTC
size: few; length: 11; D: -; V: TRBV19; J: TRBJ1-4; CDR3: CASSDDEKLFF; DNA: TGTGCCAGTAGCGACGATGAAAAACTGTTTTTT
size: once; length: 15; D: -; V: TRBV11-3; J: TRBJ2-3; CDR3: CASSLVWDSTDTQYF; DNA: TGTGCCAGCAGCTTAGTATGGGACAGCACAGATACGCAGTATTTT
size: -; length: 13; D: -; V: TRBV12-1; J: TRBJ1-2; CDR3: CASSLARLDGYTF; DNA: TGTGCCAGCAGCTTGGCCCGGTTGGATGGCTACACCTTC
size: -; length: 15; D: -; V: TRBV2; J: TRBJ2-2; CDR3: CASRANPSNTGELFF; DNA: TGTGCCAGCAGGGCTAATCCTAGCAACACCGGGGAGCTGTTTTTT
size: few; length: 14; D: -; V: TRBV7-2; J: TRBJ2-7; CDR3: CASSLALEKYEQYF; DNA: TGTGCCAGCAGCTTAGCGCTGGAGAAATACGAGCAGTACTTC
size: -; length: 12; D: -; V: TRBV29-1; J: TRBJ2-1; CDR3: CSVCSRYNEQFF; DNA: TGCAGCGTTTGCAGCCGGTACAATGAGCAGTTCTTC
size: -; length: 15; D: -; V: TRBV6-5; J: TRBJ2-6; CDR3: CASSYGISGANVLTF; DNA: TGTGCCAGCAGTTACGGAATCTCTGGGGCCAACGTCCTGACTTTC
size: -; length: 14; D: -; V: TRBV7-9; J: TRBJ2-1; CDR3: CASSLEQGLREQFF; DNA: TGTGCCAGCAGCTTAGAACAGGGACTAAGGGAGCAGTTCTTC
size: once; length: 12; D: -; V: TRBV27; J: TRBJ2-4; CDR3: CASSSILGIQYF; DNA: TGTGCCAGCAGTTCAATTCTCGGGATTCAGTACTTC
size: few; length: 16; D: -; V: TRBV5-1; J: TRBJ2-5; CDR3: CASSPSDHLSRETQYF; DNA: TGCGCCAGCAGCCCGTCGGACCATCTTAGTAGGGAGACCCAGTACTTC
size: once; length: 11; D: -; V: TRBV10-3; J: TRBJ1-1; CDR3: CAISAGTEAFF; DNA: TGTGCCATCAGCGCAGGCACTGAAGCTTTCTTT
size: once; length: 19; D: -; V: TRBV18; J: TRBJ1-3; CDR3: CASSPPSIRQAYSGNTIYF; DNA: TGTGCCAGCTCACCACCCTCCATTCGACAGGCGTACTCTGGAAACACCATATATTTT
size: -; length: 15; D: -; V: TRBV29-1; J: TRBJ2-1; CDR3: CSSLQYGVGADEQFF; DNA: TGCAGCTCCCTCCAGTACGGTGTGGGGGCCGATGAGCAGTTCTTC
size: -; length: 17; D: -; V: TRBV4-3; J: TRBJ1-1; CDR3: CASSQNLGRIRNTEAFF; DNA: TGCGCCAGCAGCCAAAACCTAGGACGCATACGTAACACTGAAGCTTTCTTT